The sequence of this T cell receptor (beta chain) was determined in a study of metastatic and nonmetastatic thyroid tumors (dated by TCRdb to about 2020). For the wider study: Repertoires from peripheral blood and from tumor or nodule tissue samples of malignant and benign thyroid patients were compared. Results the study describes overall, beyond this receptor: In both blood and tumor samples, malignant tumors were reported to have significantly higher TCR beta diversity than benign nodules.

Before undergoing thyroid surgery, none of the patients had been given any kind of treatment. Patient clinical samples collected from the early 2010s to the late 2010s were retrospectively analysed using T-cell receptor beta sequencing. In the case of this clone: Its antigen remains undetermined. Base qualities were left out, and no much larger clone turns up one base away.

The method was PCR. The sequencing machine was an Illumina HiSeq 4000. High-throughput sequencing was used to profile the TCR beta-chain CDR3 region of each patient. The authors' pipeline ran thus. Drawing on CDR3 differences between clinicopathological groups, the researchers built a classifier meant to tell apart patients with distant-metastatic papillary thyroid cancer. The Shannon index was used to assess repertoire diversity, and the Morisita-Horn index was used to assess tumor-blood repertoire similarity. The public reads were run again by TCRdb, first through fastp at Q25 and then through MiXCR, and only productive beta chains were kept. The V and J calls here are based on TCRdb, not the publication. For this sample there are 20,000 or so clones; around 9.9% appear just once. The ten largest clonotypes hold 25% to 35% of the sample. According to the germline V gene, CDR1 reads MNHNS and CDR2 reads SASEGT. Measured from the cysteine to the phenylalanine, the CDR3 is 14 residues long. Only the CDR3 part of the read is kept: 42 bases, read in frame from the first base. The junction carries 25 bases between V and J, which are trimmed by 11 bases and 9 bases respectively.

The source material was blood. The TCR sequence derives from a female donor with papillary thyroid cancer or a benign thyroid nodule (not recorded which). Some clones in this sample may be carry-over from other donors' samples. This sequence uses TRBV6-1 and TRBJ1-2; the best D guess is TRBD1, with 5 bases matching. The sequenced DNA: TGTGCCCACGTTAGGAGGGCATACAGGTATTGCTACACCTTC. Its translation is CAHVRRAYRYCYTF.